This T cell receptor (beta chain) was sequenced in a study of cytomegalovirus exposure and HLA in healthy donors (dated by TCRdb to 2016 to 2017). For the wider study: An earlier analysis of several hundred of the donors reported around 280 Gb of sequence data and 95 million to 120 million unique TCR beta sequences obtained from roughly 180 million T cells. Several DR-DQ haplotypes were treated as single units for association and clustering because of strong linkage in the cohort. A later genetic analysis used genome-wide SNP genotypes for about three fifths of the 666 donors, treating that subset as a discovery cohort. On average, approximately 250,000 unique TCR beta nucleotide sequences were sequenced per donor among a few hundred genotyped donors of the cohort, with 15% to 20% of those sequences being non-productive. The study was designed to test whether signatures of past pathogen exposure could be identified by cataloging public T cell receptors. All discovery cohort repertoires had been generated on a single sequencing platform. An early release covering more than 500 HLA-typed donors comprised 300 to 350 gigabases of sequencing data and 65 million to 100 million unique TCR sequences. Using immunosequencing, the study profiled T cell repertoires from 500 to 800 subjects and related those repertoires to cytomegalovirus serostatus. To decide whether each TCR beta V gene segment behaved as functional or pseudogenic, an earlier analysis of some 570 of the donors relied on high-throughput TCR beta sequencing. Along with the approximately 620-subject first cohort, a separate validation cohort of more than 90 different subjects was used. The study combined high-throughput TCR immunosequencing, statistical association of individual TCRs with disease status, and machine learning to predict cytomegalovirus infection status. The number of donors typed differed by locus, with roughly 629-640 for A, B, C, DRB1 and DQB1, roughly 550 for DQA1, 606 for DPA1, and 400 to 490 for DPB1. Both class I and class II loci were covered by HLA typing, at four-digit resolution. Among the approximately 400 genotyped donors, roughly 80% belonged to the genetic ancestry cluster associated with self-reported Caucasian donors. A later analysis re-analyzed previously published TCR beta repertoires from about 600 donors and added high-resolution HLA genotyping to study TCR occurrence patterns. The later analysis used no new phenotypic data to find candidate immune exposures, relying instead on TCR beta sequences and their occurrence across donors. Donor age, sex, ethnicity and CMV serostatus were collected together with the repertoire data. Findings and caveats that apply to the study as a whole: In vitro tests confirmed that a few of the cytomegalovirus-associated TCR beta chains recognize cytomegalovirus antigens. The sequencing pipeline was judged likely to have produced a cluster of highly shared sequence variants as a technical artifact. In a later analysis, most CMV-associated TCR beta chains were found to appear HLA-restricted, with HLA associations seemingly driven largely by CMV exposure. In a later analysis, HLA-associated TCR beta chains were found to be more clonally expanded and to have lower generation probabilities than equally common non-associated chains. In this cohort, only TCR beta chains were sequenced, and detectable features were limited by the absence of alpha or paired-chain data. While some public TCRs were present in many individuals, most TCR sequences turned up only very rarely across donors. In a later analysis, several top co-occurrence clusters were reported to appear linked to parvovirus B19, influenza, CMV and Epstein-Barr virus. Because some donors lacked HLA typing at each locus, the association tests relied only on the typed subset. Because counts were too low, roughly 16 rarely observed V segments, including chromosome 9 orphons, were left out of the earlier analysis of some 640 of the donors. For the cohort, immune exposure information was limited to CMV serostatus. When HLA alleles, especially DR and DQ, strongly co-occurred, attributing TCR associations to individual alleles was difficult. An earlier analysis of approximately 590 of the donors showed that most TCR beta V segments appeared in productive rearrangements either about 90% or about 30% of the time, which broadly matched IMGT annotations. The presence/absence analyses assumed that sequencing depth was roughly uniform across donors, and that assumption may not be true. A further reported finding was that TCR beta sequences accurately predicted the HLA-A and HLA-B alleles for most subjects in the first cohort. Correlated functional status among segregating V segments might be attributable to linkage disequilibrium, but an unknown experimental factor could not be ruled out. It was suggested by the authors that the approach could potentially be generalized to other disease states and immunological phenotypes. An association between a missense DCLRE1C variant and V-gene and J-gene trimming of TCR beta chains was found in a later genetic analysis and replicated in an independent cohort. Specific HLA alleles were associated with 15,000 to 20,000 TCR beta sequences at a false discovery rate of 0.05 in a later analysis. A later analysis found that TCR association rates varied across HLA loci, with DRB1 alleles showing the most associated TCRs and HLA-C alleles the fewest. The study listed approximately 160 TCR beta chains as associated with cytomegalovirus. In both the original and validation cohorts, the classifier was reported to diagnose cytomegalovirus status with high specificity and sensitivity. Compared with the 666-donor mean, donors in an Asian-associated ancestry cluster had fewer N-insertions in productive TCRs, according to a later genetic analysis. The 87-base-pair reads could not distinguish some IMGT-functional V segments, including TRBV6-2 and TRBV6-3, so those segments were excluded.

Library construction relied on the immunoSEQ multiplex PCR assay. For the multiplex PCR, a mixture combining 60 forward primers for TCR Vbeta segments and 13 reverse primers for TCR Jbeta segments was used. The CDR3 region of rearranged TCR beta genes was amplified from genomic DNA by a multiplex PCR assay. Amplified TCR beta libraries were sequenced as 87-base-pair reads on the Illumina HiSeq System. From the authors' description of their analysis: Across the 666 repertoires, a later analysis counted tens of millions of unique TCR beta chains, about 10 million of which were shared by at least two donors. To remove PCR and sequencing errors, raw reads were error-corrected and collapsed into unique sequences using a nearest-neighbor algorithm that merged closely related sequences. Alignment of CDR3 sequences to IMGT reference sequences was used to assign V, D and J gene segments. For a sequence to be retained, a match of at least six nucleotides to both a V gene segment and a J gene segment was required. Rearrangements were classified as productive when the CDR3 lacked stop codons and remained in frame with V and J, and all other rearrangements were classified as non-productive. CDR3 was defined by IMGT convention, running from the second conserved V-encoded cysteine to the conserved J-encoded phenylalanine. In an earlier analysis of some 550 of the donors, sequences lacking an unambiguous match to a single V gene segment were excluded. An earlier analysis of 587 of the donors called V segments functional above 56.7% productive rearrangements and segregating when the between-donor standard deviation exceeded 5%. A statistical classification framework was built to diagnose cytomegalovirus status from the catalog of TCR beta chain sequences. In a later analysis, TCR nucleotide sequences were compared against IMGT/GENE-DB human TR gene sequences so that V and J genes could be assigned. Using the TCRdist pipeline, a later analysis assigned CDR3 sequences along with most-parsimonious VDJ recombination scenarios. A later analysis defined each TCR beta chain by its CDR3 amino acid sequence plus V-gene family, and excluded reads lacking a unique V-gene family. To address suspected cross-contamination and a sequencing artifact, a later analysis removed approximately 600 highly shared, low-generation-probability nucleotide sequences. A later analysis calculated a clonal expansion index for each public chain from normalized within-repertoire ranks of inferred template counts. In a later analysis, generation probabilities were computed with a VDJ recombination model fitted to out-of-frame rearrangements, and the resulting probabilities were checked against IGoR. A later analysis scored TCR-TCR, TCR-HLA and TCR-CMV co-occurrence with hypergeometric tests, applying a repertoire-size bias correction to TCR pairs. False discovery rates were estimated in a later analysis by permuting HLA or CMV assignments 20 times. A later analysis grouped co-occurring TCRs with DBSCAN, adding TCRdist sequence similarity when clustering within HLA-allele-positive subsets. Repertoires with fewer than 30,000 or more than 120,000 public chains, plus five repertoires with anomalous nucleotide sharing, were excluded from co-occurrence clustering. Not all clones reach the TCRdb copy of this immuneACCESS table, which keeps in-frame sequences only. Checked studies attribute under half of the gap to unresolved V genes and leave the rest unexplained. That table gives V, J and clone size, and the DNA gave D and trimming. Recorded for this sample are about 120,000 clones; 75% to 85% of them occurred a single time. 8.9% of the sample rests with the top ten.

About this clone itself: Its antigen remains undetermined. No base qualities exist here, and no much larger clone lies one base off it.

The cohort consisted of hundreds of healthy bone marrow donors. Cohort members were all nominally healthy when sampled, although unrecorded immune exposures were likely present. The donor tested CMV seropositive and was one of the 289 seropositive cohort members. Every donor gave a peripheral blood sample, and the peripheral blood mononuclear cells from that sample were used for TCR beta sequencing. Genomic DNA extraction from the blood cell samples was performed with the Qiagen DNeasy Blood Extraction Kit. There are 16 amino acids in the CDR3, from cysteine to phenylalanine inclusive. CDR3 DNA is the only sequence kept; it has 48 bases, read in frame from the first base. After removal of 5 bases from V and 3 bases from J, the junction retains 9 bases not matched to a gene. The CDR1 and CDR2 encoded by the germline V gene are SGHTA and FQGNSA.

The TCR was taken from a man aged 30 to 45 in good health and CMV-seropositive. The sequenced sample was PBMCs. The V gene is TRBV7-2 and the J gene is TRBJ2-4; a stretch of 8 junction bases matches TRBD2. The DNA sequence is TGTGCCAGCAGCCGGGCGGGGGGCTTGTTCAAAAACATTCAGTACTTC. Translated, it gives CASSRAGGLFKNIQYF.